Here is one T cell receptor beta chain with its context. Its antigen is still unknown. This sample is drawn from a study of T cell responses to AZD1222 COVID-19 vaccine (dated by TCRdb to about 2021). Concerning the study at large: TCR sequencing was performed for roughly 250 trial participants, of whom about 200 were given two doses of AZD1222 and around 25 were given two doses of MenACWY control vaccine. Enrollment into the trials was organized by age into subgroups of 18-55, 56-69 and 70-plus years, and those subgroups contained roughly 150, 30 and 60 TCR-sequenced participants, respectively. What the research found in general, with its limitations: Reportedly, almost half of the unique spike-specific TCRs recognized epitopes lying outside the regions that are mutated in the B.1.351 and B.1.1.7 variants. Spike-specific TCR breadth and depth rose significantly after two AZD1222 doses compared with day 0 and with MenACWY recipients. Because no samples from the day 14 peak response were available, repertoires could be characterized only after the peak T cell response. In the small 56-69-year group, the increase in depth fell short of significance, most likely because of low power. Participants were mostly white British, with more females than males. The authors suggested clonal diversity may have been underestimated. Only five to seven AZD1222 recipients were SARS-CoV-2 seropositive at baseline, limiting conclusions about previously exposed vaccinees. The whole spike protein was spanned by vaccine-associated CD4 TCRs, and dominant responses were seen in regions 160-218 and 743-854.

Taken with the paper, the label for time point translates to: baseline before first vaccination. Samples from vaccinated people were obtained from the UK trials COV001 and COV002, which included a single-blind randomized controlled phase 2/3 trial of AZD1222 (ChAdOx1 nCoV-19) in healthy adults. For TCRbeta chain sequencing, PBMC samples were collected from trial participants at day 0 and at day 28 after the second dose. The germline V gene encodes CDR1 SNHLY and CDR2 FYNNEI. At the junction V is shortened by 7 bases and J by 5 bases; bases outside the gene matches: 10. There are 14 amino acids in the CDR3, from cysteine to phenylalanine inclusive. Of the read, only the CDR3 DNA is kept; its 42 bases are in frame from base 1. The CDR3 regions of human TCRbeta chains were subjected to immunosequencing. Under the source paper's analysis protocol: Repertoire TCRs were checked for matches against a reference library of SARS-CoV-2-specific TCRs that had been generated using the MIRA antigen-specificity platform. Breadth meant the fraction of unique TCRs that were SARS-CoV-2-associated, whereas depth meant the fraction of total T cells that were SARS-CoV-2-associated. Using the MIRA data, every spike-specific TCR was mapped to the spike region that the TCR reacted to and assigned to either a CD4 or a CD8 class. Log10-transformed breadth and depth values were compared by one-way ANOVA with Sidak's multiple comparisons tests. In its TCRdb copy, this immuneACCESS table keeps in-frame sequences only and misses some clones. Where compared with another copy, unresolved V genes explain less than half of these, and the others have no known cause. V, J and clone size are taken as reported in that table, and D and trimming were inferred from the DNA itself. This sample's table lists about 140,000 clones. The top ten constitute 2% to 2.5% of the sample.

This receptor was identified in an adult in good health. The rearranged chain carries TRBV2 and TRBJ1-1; TRBD1 lines up with 7 middle nucleotides. The sequenced sample consisted of peripheral blood. The CDR3 protein: CASTFEGAWTEAFF. The DNA is TGTGCCAGCACTTTTGAGGGGGCTTGGACTGAAGCTTTCTTT.